The 10 T cell receptor beta chains below all came from one sample that was sequenced in a study of monozygotic twins with inflammatory bowel disease. TCRdb re-analyzed the 5' RACE reads; it lists each CDR3 protein once, without DNA. Listed are about 350,000 distinct CDR3 sequences; approximately 2% falls within the top ten. Source material: blood. The receptors come from a human donor with ulcerative colitis or Crohn's disease, or a healthy co-twin of an affected twin (not recorded which).

The V gene is TRBV12-3 or TRBV12-4, the J gene TRBJ2-7; TCRdb reports TRBD1, a call that lacks DNA to check it against. The CDR3 is made up of 15 amino acids. The CDR3 loop is CASSRGAWGAYEQYF.

The gene calls are TRBV10-2 and TRBJ1-1; there is no DNA to check the TCRdb D call of TRBD1. CDR3 size: 14 residues. Germline V lookup: CDR1 WSHSY, CDR2 SAAADI. The CDR3 is CASRETGLITEAFF.

The V gene is TRBV5-1, the J gene TRBJ2-5; without DNA, the TCRdb call of TRBD1 cannot be checked. Germline V gene lookup returns CDR1 SGHRS and CDR2 YFSETQ. The CDR3 is 15 amino acids. This CDR3 is CASSAGQGIGETQYF.

The V and J genes are TRBV7-9 and TRBJ1-3; no DNA is available, so the TRBD1 call from TCRdb remains unchecked. This CDR3 has 14 amino acids. CDR1 and CDR2 (germline): SEHNR, FQNEAQ (reference sequence). The chain's CDR3 is CASSPTGGDDTIYF.

V gene TRBV5-1 combines with J gene TRBJ2-1. The CDR3 is 15 amino acids. CDR1 is SGHRS, CDR2 YFSETQ, per germline. CDR3: CASSLGSTSYNEQFF.

This chain joins TRBV6-1 and TRBJ1-1; TCRdb's D call of TRBD1 is untestable without DNA. Looked up from germline, CDR1 is MNHNS and CDR2 is SASEGT. CDR3 size: 13 residues. The CDR3 protein is CASSEGTPSEAFF.

The chain has TRBV29-1 and TRBJ1-2. Germline V lookup: CDR1 SQVTM, CDR2 ANQGSEA. There are 14 residues in the CDR3. CDR3 sequence reads: CSVVSSPANYGYTF. The variable domain in full, with the rest retrieved from reference TRBV29-1 and TRBJ1-2, is SAVISQKPSRDICQRGTSLTIQCQVDSQVTMMFWYRQQPGQSLTLIATANQGSEATYESGFVIDKFPISRPNLTFSTLTVSNMSPEDSSIYLCSVVSSPANYGYTFGSGTRLTVV.

The chain combines TRBV7-9 with TRBJ1-1; the TRBD1 assignment by TCRdb is unverifiable without DNA. There are 14 residues in the CDR3. Germline V gene sequence: CDR1 SEHNR, CDR2 FQNEAQ (reference sequence). The CDR3 sequence: CASSPGLANTEAFF.

The CDR3 sequence is CASSSRAMNTEAFF. The rearrangement uses TRBV19 and TRBJ1-1; there is no DNA to check the TCRdb D call of TRBD1. Germline CDR1 is LNHDA and CDR2 is SQIVND (reference sequence). The CDR3 covers 14 residues.

The chain is built from TRBV12-3 or TRBV12-4 and TRBJ1-5. The CDR3 consists of 15 residues. CDR3 loop: CASPTCYGYNQPQHF.